These 13 T cell receptor beta chains originate from one sample sequenced in a study of neurological immune-mediated disorders. The time point: longitudinal time-point 3. Using its own MiXCR run on the 5' RACE reads, TCRdb lists one record per CDR3 protein. The table has roughly 50,000 distinct CDR3 sequences, 12% seen once. The sequenced sample was PBMCs. All receptors derive from a male donor with HTLV-1-associated myelopathy (HAM/TSP).

The J gene is TRBJ2-5, the V gene TRBV20-1; no clear D gene. The CDR3 covers 13 residues. Trimming pared 3 bases from V and 5 bases from J, leaving 13 bases between. Germline V gives CDR1 DFQATT, CDR2 SNEGSKA (reference sequence). CDR3 loop: CSARGLTIETQYF. The DNA of the CDR3 is TGCAGTGCTAGGGGTCTAACGATCGAGACCCAGTACTTC.

This clonotype was observed many times. This chain connects TRBV18 to TRBJ2-1, with 7 bases fitting TRBD1. Germline CDR1 is KGHSH and CDR2 is LQKENI. The CDR3 has 14 residues. J lost 7 bases, V lost 3 bases, and 6 bases had no gene match. This CDR3 reads CASSPRTGFNEQFF. CDR3 coding DNA: TGTGCCAGCTCACCCAGGACAGGCTTTAATGAGCAGTTCTTC.

This clonotype was recorded many times. The V gene is TRBV5-1, the J gene TRBJ1-1, with D tentatively TRBD1 (5 bases). V was clipped by 0 bases and J by 5 bases, with 14 bases between them. This CDR3 region has 15 residues. The germline V gene has CDR1 SGHRS and CDR2 YFSETQ. DNA of the CDR3: TGCGCCAGCAGCTTGGGTCTGGGGGTATCTACTGAAGCTTTCTTT. Residues: CASSLGLGVSTEAFF. Full variable domain (missing parts from reference TRBV5-1 and TRBJ1-1): KAGVTQTPRYLIKTRGQQVTLSCSPISGHRSVSWYQQTPGQGLQFLFEYFSETQRNKGNFPGRFSGRQFSNSRSEMNVSTLELGDSALYLCASSLGLGVSTEAFFGQGTRLTVV.

This clonotype showed up many times. V usage is TRBV20-1 and J usage is TRBJ1-4; maybe TRBD1 (6 bases). CDR3 length equals 15 residues. Trimming took off 0 bases at V and 3 bases at J, with 11 bases between the two ends. Germline V gene sequence: CDR1 DFQATT, CDR2 SNEGSKA (reference sequence). The CDR3 nucleotides are TGCAGTGCTAGAGATAGTAGGGGGGCTAATGAAAAACTGTTTTTT. It encodes CSARDSRGANEKLFF.

This clonotype was seen ten or more times. The chain is built from TRBV3-1 and TRBJ2-2; 8 bases fit TRBD1. CDR3 length: 15 amino acids. V trimming: 3 bases; J trimming: 5 bases; junction bases outside the gene matches: 5. Looked up from germline, CDR1 is LGHDT and CDR2 is YNNKEL (reference sequence). CDR3 protein: CASSHWTGSTGELFF. The CDR3 nucleotides are TGTGCCAGCAGCCATTGGACAGGGAGTACCGGGGAGCTGTTTTTT. Combining the CDR3 with reference TRBV3-1 and TRBJ2-2 gives the whole variable domain DTAVSQTPKYLVTQMGNDKSIKCEQNLGHDTMYWYKQDSKKFLKIMFSYNNKELIINETVPNRFSPKSPDKAHLNLHINSLELGDSAVYFCASSHWTGSTGELFFGEGSRLTVL.

V gene TRBV7-2 combines with J gene TRBJ1-1; no definite D call. The length of the CDR3 is 14 residues. Germline assignment: CDR1 SGHTA and CDR2 FQGNSA. Trimming left V 2 bases short and J 7 bases short, with 14 bases between. The DNA of the CDR3 is TGTGCCAGCAGCTTATGGGGATACGCCCATGAAGCTTTCTTT. Encoded protein: CASSLWGYAHEAFF.

This clonotype has at least ten counts. The V and J genes are TRBV2 and TRBJ1-2, with 8 bases that match TRBD1. Per germline, CDR1 SNHLY and CDR2 FYNNEI. This CDR3 region has 12 residues. V was pared by 6 bases and J by 6 bases, with 3 bases of the junction left unmatched. The CDR3 DNA reads as TGTGCCAGCAGCGGACAGGGCCATGGCTACACCTTC. Its protein product is CASSGQGHGYTF.

This clonotype was counted ten times or more. The rearrangement uses TRBV5-1 and TRBJ2-3, with D possibly TRBD1 on 7 matching bases. The CDR3 runs to 16 residues. The V gene's germline CDR1 is SGHRS and CDR2 YFSETQ. V lost 0 bases to trimming and J lost 3 bases, with 14 bases between them. CDR3 coding DNA: TGCGCCAGCAGCTTGGGGACAGCAGGGGGGACAGATACGCAGTATTTT. Its translation is CASSLGTAGGTDTQYF.

This clonotype was observed many times. This chain connects TRBV9 to TRBJ2-5; perhaps D is TRBD1 or TRBD2 (5 bases each). Germline loops: CDR1 SGDLS, CDR2 YYNGEE. V gave up 0 bases and J gave up 7 bases, with 13 bases separating them. The CDR3 length is 14 residues. CDR3 DNA sequence: TGTGCCAGCAGCGTAGCTGGGGACCTCGGGACCCAGTACTTC. Translated, it gives CASSVAGDLGTQYF.

The chain is built from TRBV18 and TRBJ1-1, with 8 bases identical to TRBD1. This CDR3 has 11 residues. V trimming: 3 bases; J trimming: 10 bases; junction bases outside the gene matches: 1. In germline, CDR1 is KGHSH, CDR2 LQKENI. CDR3 residues: CASSPGQAAFF. CDR3 sequence (DNA): TGTGCCAGCTCACCGGGACAGGCAGCTTTCTTT.

This clonotype was seen many times. The rearrangement links TRBV24-1 to TRBJ2-1, with 9 bases fitting TRBD2. CDR3 length: 17 amino acids. The germline V gene encodes CDR1 KGHDR and CDR2 SFDVKD. V shed 3 bases, J shed 0 bases, and the junction held 5 bases outside the gene matches. CDR3 in amino acids: CATSDGLASSSYNEQFF. The CDR3 nucleotides read TGTGCCACCAGTGATGGACTAGCGTCTAGCTCCTACAATGAGCAGTTCTTC.

This clonotype has at least ten counts. The rearrangement joins TRBV12-3 or TRBV12-4 to TRBJ2-6; tentative D call: TRBD1 (6 bases). V was pared by 5 bases and J by 0 bases, with 11 bases between. The CDR3 contains 16 residues. DNA of the CDR3: TGTGCCAGCAGTAAGGGGACAACCTCTGGGGCCAACGTCCTGACTTTC. Its protein is CASSKGTTSGANVLTF.

There are many counts of this clonotype. The rearrangement links TRBV9 to TRBJ1-6; no firm D call. The CDR3 is made up of 16 amino acids. The ends were cut back, 0 bases at V and 0 bases at J, with 7 bases in the middle. Germline CDR1 reads SGDLS; CDR2 reads YYNGEE. The CDR3 is CASSVGAVSYNSPLHF. Written as DNA, the CDR3 is TGTGCCAGCAGCGTAGGGGCTGTCTCCTATAATTCACCCCTCCACTTT.